This T cell receptor (beta chain) was observed in a study of T cells after yellow fever vaccination (dated by TCRdb to about 2019). Notes on the research overall: The SMART-Seq v4 Ultra Low Input RNA kit was used to prepare libraries from fractions with low cell numbers. To follow T-cell clones before and after both primary and booster YFV17D yellow fever vaccination, bulk TCR alpha and beta repertoires underwent longitudinal sequencing. Two healthy male donors, one aged 18 to 30 and one aged 30 to 40 years, were included in the cohort. Blood samples were taken at several timepoints before and after primary and secondary immunization, and bulk PBMC replicates and cell subsets were isolated.

Ten or more counts support this clonotype. Its target antigen remains unknown. No base qualities exist here, and no much larger clone lies one base off it. Summary of the overall study and its limitations: Most clones expanded after primary vaccination were re-detected after the booster (about 96% of CD4 and about 88% of CD8), suggesting broad memory maintenance. A small fraction of clonotypes showed up in both the CD4 and CD8 compartments, probably as a result of convergent recombination. Because the study included only two donors, the extent to which the findings can be generalized is limited. Compared with the primary T-cell response, the secondary T-cell response was faster but weaker, reaching its peak on day 5 rather than on day 15. Computational filtering was required because FACS-sorted repertoires could contain abundant contaminating clonotypes from the bulk population.

The treatment or condition label for this specimen denotes: live attenuated yellow fever vaccine strain. PBMCs were isolated from peripheral blood using a standard Ficoll-Paque protocol. Dynabeads CD4 and CD8 positive selection kits were used to isolate the CD4 and CD8 T-cell fractions. RNA was extracted with TriZol from bulk PBMCs, CD4 and CD8 fractions, and dextramer-positive and dextramer-negative fractions. Reads for this sample came from an Illumina NovaSeq 6000. TCR cDNA was synthesized by 5'RACE template switching, through which a universal primer site and unique molecular identifiers were introduced. Priming of cDNA synthesis was performed from both the TCR alpha and TCR beta constant segments. Library amplification involved two PCR steps, and the second step added sample barcodes and sequencing adapters. Sequencing of the libraries was done on either Illumina HiSeq 2500 (2x100 bp) or NovaSeq (2x150 bp). In the original analysis: MIGEC was used to demultiplex reads and collapse the reads into UMI consensus sequences, and MiXCR was used for V(D)J alignment. Vaccine-responding clonotypes were identified with edgeR using replicate PBMC samples, with FDR below 0.01 and a log2 fold change above 5 up to day 15 being required. Each bulk clonotype was labeled CD4 or CD8 based on which sequenced repertoire, CD4 or CD8, contained the clonotype at higher abundance. The public sequencing data were trimmed at Q25 with fastp and processed into clonotypes with MiXCR by TCRdb, which kept only in-frame beta chains. Records with the same CDR3 protein are collapsed into one entry carrying the most frequent genes and DNA. The V and J calls and clone size come from TCRdb's table, not from the authors' own analysis. Here the sample has 95,000 to 150,000 distinct CDR3 sequences; roughly 9% occur a single time. The top ten clones comprise about two fifths of the sample.

Spanning cysteine to phenylalanine, the CDR3 consists of 11 amino acids. The entry retains the CDR3 DNA only, 33 bases that are in frame from base 1. Sequences MNHEY (CDR1) and SVGEGT (CDR2) are obtained from the germline V gene. Here V drops 11 bases and J drops 4 bases, and the junction holds 3 bases not matched to any gene. The V and J genes are TRBV6-2 or TRBV6-3 and TRBJ1-2; 8 bases in the middle match TRBD1. The sample in question was CD8+ T cells sorted from PBMCs, obtained on the day of the yellow fever booster vaccination. The sequence derives from a man younger than 35 who received the YFV17D yellow fever vaccine. The CDR3 corresponds to CAVTGGYGYTF. The DNA sequence is as follows: TGTGCCGTCACAGGGGGCTATGGCTACACCTTC.